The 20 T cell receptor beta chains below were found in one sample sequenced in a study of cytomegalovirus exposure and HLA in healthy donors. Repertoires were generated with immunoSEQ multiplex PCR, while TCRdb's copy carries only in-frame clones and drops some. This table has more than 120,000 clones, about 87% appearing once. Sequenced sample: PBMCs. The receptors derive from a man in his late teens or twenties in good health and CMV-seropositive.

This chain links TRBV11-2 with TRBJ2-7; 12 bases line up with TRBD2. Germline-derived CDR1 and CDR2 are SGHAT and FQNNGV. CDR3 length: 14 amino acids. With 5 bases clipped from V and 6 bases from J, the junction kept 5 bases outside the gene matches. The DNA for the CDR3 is TGTGCCAGCAGCCTAGCGGGGGGGCTAGCCGAGCAGTACTTC. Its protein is CASSLAGGLAEQYF.

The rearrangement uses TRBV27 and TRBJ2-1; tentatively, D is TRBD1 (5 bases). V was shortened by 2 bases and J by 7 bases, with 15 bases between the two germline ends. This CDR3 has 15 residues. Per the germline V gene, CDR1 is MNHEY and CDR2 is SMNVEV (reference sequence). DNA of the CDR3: TGTGCCAGCAGTTTAGACGGCCCGAAGGGGAATGAGCAGTTCTTC. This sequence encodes CASSLDGPKGNEQFF.

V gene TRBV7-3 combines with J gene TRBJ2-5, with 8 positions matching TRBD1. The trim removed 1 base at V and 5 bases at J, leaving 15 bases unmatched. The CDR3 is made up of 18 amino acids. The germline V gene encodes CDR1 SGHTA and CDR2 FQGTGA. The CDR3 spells CASSLNPSGQGARETQYF. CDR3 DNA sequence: TGTGCCAGCAGCTTAAATCCCTCTGGGCAGGGGGCGCGGGAGACCCAGTACTTC.

CDR3: CASSQDLLGYTF. The CDR3 nucleotides read TGTGCCAGCAGCCAAGATCTCCTAGGCTACACCTTC. The chain is built from TRBV14 and TRBJ1-2; D is uncertain. Germline loops: CDR1 SGHDN, CDR2 FVKESK. The CDR3 runs to 12 residues. Trimming shortened V by 0 bases and J by 8 bases, and 7 bases separated the two germline ends.

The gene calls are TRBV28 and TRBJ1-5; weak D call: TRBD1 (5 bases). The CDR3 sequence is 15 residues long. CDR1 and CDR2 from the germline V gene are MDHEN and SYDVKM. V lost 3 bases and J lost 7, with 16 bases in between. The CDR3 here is CASSFYRRKGQPQHF. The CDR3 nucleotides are TGTGCCAGCAGTTTCTACAGGAGAAAGGGGCAGCCCCAGCATTTT.

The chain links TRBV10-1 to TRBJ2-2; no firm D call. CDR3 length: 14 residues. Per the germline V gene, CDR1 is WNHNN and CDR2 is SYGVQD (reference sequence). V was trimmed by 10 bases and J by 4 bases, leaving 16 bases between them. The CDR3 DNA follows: TGCGCCACCTCTCGCACAGAACTCACCGGGGAGCTGTTTTTT. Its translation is CATSRTELTGELFF.

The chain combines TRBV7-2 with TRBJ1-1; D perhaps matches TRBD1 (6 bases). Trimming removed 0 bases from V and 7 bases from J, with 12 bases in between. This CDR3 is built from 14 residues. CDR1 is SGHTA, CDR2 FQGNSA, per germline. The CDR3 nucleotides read TGTGCCAGCAGCTTAGCGCAGGGGAAAGATGAAGCTTTCTTT. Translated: CASSLAQGKDEAFF.

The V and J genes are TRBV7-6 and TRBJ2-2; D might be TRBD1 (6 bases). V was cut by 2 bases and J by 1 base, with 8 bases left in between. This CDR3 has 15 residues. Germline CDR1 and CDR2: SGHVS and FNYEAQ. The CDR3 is CASSLQGWNTGELFF. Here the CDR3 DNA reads TGTGCCAGCAGCTTACAGGGGTGGAACACCGGGGAGCTGTTTTTT.

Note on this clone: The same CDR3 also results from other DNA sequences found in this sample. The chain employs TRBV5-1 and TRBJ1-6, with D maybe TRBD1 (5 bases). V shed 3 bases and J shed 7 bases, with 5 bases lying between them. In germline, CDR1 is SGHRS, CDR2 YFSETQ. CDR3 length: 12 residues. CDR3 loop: CASSSGNSPLHF. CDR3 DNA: TGCGCCAGCAGCTCAGGGAATTCACCCCTCCACTTT.

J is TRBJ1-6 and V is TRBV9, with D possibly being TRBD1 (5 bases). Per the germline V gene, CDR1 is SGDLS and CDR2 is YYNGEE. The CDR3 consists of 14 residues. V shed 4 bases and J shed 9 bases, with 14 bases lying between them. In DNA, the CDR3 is TGTGCCAGCAGCCCCTCGGGGGAGCCTTCACCCCTCCACTTT. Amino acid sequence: CASSPSGEPSPLHF.

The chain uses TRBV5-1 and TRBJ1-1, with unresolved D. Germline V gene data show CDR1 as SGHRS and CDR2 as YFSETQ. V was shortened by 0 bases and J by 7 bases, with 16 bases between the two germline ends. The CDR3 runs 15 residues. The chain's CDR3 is CASSLADSGFGEAFF. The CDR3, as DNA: TGCGCCAGCAGCTTGGCCGATTCGGGGTTCGGTGAAGCTTTCTTT.

CDR3 loop: CASFEEMAYNEQFF. The DNA for the CDR3 is TGTGCTAGTTTCGAGGAGATGGCCTACAATGAGCAGTTCTTC. This chain uses TRBV12-5 with TRBJ2-1; no clear D gene. CDR3 size: 14 residues. Trimming pared 8 bases from V and 2 bases from J, leaving 13 bases between. Germline V CDR1 and CDR2: LGHNT, FRNRAP. The complete variable domain, with remaining parts taken from reference TRBV12-5 and TRBJ2-1, reads DARVTQTPRHKVTEMGQEVTMRCQPILGHNTVFWYRQTMMQGLELLAYFRNRAPLDDSGMPKDRFSAEMPDATLATLKIQPSEPRDSAVYFCASFEEMAYNEQFFGPGTRLTVL.

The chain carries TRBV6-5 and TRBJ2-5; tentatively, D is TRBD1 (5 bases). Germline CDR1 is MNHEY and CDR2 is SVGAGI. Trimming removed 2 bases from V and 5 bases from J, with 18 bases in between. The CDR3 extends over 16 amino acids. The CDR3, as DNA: TGTGCCAGCAGTTACGCCCCGGACACCCCTGCCGAGACCCAGTACTTC. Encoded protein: CASSYAPDTPAETQYF.

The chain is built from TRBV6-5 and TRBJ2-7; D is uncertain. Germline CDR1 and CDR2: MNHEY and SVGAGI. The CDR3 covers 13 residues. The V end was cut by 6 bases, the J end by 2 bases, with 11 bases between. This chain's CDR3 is CASSPDKTYEQYF. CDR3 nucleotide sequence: TGTGCCAGCAGCCCAGACAAAACCTACGAGCAGTACTTC.

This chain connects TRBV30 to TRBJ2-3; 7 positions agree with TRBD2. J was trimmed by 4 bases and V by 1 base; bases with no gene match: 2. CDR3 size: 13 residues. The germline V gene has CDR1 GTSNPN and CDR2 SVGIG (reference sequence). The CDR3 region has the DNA TGTGCCTGGAGTGGACTAGCCGCAGATACGCAGTATTTT. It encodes CAWSGLAADTQYF.

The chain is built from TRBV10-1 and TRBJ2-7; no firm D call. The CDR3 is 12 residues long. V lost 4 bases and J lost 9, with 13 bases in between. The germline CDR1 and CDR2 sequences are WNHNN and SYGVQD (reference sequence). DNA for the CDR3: TGCGCCAGCAGTGTAGCCGGAGAGCCGCAGTACTTC. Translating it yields CASSVAGEPQYF.

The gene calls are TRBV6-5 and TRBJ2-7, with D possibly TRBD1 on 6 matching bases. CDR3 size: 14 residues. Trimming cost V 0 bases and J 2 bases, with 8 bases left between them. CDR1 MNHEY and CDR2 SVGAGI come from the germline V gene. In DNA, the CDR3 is TGTGCCAGCAGTTACTCGGACAGTACCTACGAGCAGTACTTC. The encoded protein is CASSYSDSTYEQYF.

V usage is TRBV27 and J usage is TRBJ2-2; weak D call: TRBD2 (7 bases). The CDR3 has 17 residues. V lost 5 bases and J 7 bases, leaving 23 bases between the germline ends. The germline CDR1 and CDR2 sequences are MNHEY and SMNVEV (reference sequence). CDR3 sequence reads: CASSRSMTAGADGELFF. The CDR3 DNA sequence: TGTGCCAGCAGTCGATCTATGACGGCGGGGGCCGACGGGGAGCTGTTTTTT.

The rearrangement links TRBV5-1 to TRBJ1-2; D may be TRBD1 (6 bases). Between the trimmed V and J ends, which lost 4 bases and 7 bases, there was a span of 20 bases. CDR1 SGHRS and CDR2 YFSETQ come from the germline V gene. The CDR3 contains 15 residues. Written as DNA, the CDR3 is TGCGCCAGCAGCCTCCCACAGGGCGGCGTTGTTGGCTACACCTTC. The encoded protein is CASSLPQGGVVGYTF.

DNA for the CDR3: TGTGCCACCAGCAGAGATTTAGGGGGCTCTGGAAACACCATATATTTT. It encodes CATSRDLGGSGNTIYF. The chain recombines TRBV15 with TRBJ1-3; TRBD1 is a possible D gene (6 bases). Trimming removed 0 bases at V and 0 bases at J, with 9 bases between. The germline gives CDR1 LNHNV, CDR2 YYDKDF (reference sequence). CDR3 length: 16 amino acids.